The 8 T cell receptor beta chains given below trace back to one sample, sequenced in a study of T cell repertoires in cytomegalovirus infection. MiXCR, run by TCRdb on the reads, gives a single entry per CDR3 protein. This table holds around 240,000 distinct CDR3 sequences, 22% found once. The sequenced material came from CD8+ T cells from PBMCs. The origin of the receptors is a human donor in good health (CMV status not recorded). Some clones in this sample may be carry-over from other donors' samples.

There are a few counts of this clonotype. This rearrangement joins TRBV18 to TRBJ2-1; no clear D. Between the trimmed V and J ends, which lost 2 bases and 10 bases, there was a span of 12 bases. Germline V CDR1 and CDR2: KGHSH, LQKENI. This CDR3 comprises 13 residues. The CDR3 protein is CASSPVGQWEQFF. CDR3 in DNA: TGTGCCAGCTCACCAGTCGGCCAGTGGGAGCAGTTCTTC.

V and J are TRBV7-2 and TRBJ2-3; no firm D call. The CDR3 has 15 amino acids. The V and J ends lost 3 bases and 2 bases respectively, with 12 bases between them. Per the germline V gene, CDR1 is SGHTA and CDR2 is FQGNSA. CDR3 in amino acids: CASSFEGYFTDTQYF. The CDR3 DNA reads TGTGCCAGCAGCTTCGAAGGGTACTTCACAGATACGCAGTATTTT. Combining the CDR3 with reference TRBV7-2 and TRBJ2-3 gives the whole variable domain GAGVSQSPSNKVTEKGKDVELRCDPISGHTALYWYRQSLGQGLEFLIYFQGNSAPDKSGLPSDRFSAERTGGSVSTLTIQRTQQEDSAVYLCASSFEGYFTDTQYFGPGTRLTVL.

This clonotype came up once. V and J are TRBV6-1 and TRBJ2-1; either TRBD1 or TRBD2 may fit D (5 bases each). Germline CDR1 is MNHNS and CDR2 is SASEGT. CDR3 length: 14 residues. V lost 5 bases and J lost 10, with 18 bases in between. The CDR3 DNA follows: TGTGCCAGCAGTCCGTACGGCAGGGACGGCGAGCAGTTCTTC. Encoded protein: CASSPYGRDGEQFF.

This clonotype has a count of ten or more. The chain couples TRBV7-9 to TRBJ2-7, with unresolved D. The CDR3 consists of 14 residues. Trimming stripped 1 base from V and 0 bases from J, with 7 bases between. CDR1 is SEHNR, CDR2 FQNEAQ, per germline (reference sequence). The CDR3 DNA sequence: TGTGCCAGCAGCTTAGTCGGGCCCTCCTACGAGCAGTACTTC. Amino acid sequence: CASSLVGPSYEQYF.

The chain recombines TRBV24-1 with TRBJ2-3; D may correspond to TRBD1 or TRBD2 (5 bases each). The V end lost 4 bases, the J end lost 3 bases, and 13 bases lay between the germline ends. This CDR3 has 15 residues. Germline CDR1 and CDR2: KGHDR and SFDVKD. Written as DNA, the CDR3 is TGTGCCACCAGTGACGCAGTGGGGGTAACAGATACGCAGTATTTT. Translated, it gives CATSDAVGVTDTQYF.

V is TRBV29-1 and J is TRBJ2-1, with a weak D call TRBD1 (6 bases). The germline gives CDR1 SQVTM, CDR2 ANQGSEA. The CDR3 has 13 amino acids. Trimming left V 4 bases short and J 5 bases short, with 12 bases between. The CDR3 here is CSVGPGQNNEQFF. CDR3 DNA sequence: TGCAGCGTTGGCCCGGGACAAAACAATGAGCAGTTCTTC.

The rearrangement links TRBV28 to TRBJ2-7; the D is unclear. The CDR3 is 13 amino acids. V lost 1 base and J 2 bases, leaving 6 bases between the germline ends. Germline V lookup: CDR1 MDHEN, CDR2 SYDVKM. The chain's CDR3 is CASSLLSTYEQYF. CDR3 nucleotide sequence: TGTGCCAGCAGTTTATTGTCCACCTACGAGCAGTACTTC.

This clonotype was counted between two and nine times. V and J are TRBV3-1 and TRBJ2-5; 10 nucleotides match TRBD2. The trim removed 1 base at V and 5 bases at J, leaving 16 bases unmatched. CDR1 is LGHDT, CDR2 YNNKEL, per germline (reference sequence). This CDR3 has 19 residues. CDR3 in amino acids: CASSQGLLAGAAGVETQYF. CDR3 nucleotides: TGTGCCAGCAGCCAAGGACTGCTAGCGGGGGCGGCCGGCGTGGAGACCCAGTACTTC.